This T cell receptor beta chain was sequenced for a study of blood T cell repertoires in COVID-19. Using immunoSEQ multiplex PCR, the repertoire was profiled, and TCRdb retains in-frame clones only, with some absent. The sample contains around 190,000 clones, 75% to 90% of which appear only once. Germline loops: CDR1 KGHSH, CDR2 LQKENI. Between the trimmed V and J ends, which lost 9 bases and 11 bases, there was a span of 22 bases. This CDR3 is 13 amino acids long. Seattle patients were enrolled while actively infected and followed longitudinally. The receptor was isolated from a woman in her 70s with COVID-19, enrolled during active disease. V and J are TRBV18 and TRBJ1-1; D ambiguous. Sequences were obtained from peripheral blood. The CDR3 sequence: CASTEGLRDRAFF. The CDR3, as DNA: TGTGCCAGTACAGAGGGATTAAGGGATAGGGCTTTCTTT.